This T cell receptor beta chain was found in a study of regulatory T cells in long-lasting Graves disease. Study-wide findings and caveats: New patients shared fewer public clonotypes (approximately 1,000) than persistent patients did (around 2,900). A reduction in accuracy may have resulted from the small sample size.

Time point indicated: newly diagnosed GD, antithyroid drugs for less than 3 months. RNA from PBMCs was the source of the TCR library. Diagnoses of Graves' disease were made by American Thyroid Association guidelines. As concerns this clonotype: What it binds is not known.

Both iRepertoire HTBI primers and Arm-PCR of CDR3 regions were used to build the TCR beta libraries. TCRdb re-derived calls from the multiplex PCR reads in MiXCR, one entry per CDR3 protein. In the table there are 440,000 or so distinct CDR3 sequences, under 15% of which are singletons. This CDR3 has 15 amino acids. V dropped 0 bases and J dropped 2 bases, with 10 bases sitting between them. Per the germline V gene, CDR1 is LNHNV and CDR2 is YYDKDF (reference sequence). These data were also reused for a study on T cells in Graves' hyperthyroidism and ophthalmopathy. That study adds: Ophthalmopathy was predicted by the model a median of 6.5 months ahead of onset.

Sample: peripheral blood mononuclear cells (PBMCs), taken at new diagnosis, from a patient treated with antithyroid drugs. This receptor was taken from a woman aged 25 to 39 with Graves disease. The rearrangement uses TRBV15 and TRBJ2-5; a possible D gene is TRBD2 (5 bases). The CDR3 spells CATSRDFTSQETQYF. CDR3 DNA: TGTGCCACCAGCAGAGATTTCACTAGTCAAGAGACCCAGTACTTC.